This TCR beta chain was identified in a study of T-cell reconstitution after alpha-beta-depleted transplantation in children. Findings of the study overall: Recipient T cells and thymic progenitors that survived were the source of the high TCRbeta diversity seen at day 60 in some patients. At the one-year point after transplant, T-cell counts and TCRbeta diversity were found to come mostly from T cells that had been newly produced. Approximately two months post-transplant, alpha-beta T cells reportedly originated from several hundred expanded graft clones.

TCRbeta library preparation incorporated unique molecular identifiers. TCRdb re-analysed the PCR reads in MiXCR, keeping a single row per CDR3 protein. Among some 600,000 distinct CDR3 sequences, over 10% were seen once, and the ten largest hold about 2%. On this clonotype itself: Its target is not known.

CDR1 is ENHRY, CDR2 SYGVKD, per germline. The CDR3 length is 14 residues. J lost 8 bases, V lost 7 bases, and 11 bases had no gene match. This clonotype was obtained from a male patient younger than 18 who had a stem cell transplant for acute myeloid leukemia, so the T cells may come from the graft donor. The rearrangement links TRBV10-3 to TRBJ2-1; 7 nucleotides line up with TRBD2. Sequenced here: PBMCs, mostly from graft donor cells, sampled 360 days after TCRalphabeta/CD19-depleted stem cell transplant. The CDR3 protein is CAIKVELAIHEQFF. The CDR3 bases are TGTGCCATCAAAGTCGAACTAGCGATTCATGAGCAGTTCTTC.